This TCR beta chain was captured by sequencing in a study of cytomegalovirus exposure and HLA in healthy donors. The study's findings and limits: Later analysis indicated greater clonal expansion among HLA-associated TCR beta chains than among equally common other chains.

As for this clone: As yet, its antigen is unknown.

PCR used 60 Vbeta primers and 13 Jbeta primers. Profiled with immunoSEQ multiplex PCR; TCRdb holds only in-frame clones, not every one. The table lists around 140,000 clones, 79% of them singletons. This CDR3 contains 14 residues. The germline V and J ends were trimmed by 6 bases and 2 bases, with 16 bases remaining between them. Germline lookup yields CDR1 SQVTM and CDR2 ANQGSEA. Sequencing was done on a sample of PBMCs. The clonotype originates from a male donor in good health and CMV-seronegative. This chain connects TRBV29-1 to TRBJ1-2, with D possibly TRBD1 on 5 matching bases. The CDR3 coding sequence is TGCAGCGTCATTCCGGGACTCCTGAACTATGGCTACACCTTC. It translates to CSVIPGLLNYGYTF.